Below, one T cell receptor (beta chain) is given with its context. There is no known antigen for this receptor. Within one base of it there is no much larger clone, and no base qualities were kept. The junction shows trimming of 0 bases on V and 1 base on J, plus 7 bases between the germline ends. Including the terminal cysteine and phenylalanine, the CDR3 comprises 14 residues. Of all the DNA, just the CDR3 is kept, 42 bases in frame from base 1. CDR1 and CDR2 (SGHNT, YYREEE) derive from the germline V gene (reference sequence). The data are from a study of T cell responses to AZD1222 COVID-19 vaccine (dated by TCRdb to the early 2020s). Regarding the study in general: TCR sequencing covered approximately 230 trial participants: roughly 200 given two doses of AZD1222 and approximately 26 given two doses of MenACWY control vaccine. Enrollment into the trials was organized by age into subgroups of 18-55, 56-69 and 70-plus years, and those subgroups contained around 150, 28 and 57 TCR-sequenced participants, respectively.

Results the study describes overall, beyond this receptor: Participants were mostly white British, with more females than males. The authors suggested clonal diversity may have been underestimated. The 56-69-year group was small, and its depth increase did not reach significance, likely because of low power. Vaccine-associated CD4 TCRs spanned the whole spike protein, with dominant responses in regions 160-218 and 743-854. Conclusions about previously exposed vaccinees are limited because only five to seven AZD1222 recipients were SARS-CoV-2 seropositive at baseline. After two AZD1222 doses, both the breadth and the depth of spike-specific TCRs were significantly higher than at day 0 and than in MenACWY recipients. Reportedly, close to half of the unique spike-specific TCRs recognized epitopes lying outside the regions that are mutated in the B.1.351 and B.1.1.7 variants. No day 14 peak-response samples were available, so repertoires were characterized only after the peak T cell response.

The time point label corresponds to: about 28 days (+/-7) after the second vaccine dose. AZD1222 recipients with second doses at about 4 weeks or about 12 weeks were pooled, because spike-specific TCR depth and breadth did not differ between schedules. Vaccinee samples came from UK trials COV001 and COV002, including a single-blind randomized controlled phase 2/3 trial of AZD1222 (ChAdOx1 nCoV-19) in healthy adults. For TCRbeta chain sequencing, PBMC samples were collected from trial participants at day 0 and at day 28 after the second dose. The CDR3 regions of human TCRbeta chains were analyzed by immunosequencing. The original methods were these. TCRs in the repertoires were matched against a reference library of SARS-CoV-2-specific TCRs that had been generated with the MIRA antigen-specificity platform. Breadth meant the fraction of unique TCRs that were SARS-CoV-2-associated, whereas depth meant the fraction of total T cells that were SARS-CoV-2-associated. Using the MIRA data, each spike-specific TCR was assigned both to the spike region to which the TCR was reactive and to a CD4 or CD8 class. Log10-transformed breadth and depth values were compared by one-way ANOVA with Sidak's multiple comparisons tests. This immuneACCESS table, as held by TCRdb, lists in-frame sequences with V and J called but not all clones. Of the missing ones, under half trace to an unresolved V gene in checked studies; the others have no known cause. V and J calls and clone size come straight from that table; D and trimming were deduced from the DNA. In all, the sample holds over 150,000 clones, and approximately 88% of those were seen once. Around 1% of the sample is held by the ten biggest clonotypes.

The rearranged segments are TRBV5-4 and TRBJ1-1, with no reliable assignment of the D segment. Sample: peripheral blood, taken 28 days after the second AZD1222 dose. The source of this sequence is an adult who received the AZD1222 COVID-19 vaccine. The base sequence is TGTGCCAGCAGCTTGGGTTGGGGGAACACTGAAGCTTTCTTT. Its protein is CASSLGWGNTEAFF.